A selection of T cell receptor beta chains follows, all from one sample in a study of blood T cells in healthy people across ages. Each CDR3 protein gets one entry after TCRdb re-called the 5' RACE reads with MiXCR. In the table there are hundreds of thousands of distinct CDR3 sequences, approximately 50% of which are singletons. Sequencing used blood. These receptors originate from a woman aged 55-69 years in good health. The CDR3 runs from the conserved cysteine through the conserved F or W. D genes are given only for firm matches. The size entry is marked missing in some rows and otherwise reads once, few, many or a size class.

.	TRBV28	TRBJ2-7	.	TGTGCCAGCAGTCGTCCGGGAGCACCCTACGAGCAGTACTTC	CASSRPGAPYEQYF
.	TRBV13	TRBJ2-1	TRBD2	TGTGCCAGCAGCTTAGGTCTACCAGGACTAGCGTTCAATGAGCGGTTCTTC	CASSLGLPGLAFNERFF
.	TRBV3-1	TRBJ2-3	TRBD1	TGTGCCAGCAGACTCCGGACAGGGGGCTCTGTGCGGGGCACAGATACGCAGTATTTT	CASRLRTGGSVRGTDTQYF
.	TRBV29-1	TRBJ2-7	TRBD1	TGCAGCGCACGGACAGGCGCACTTCCCTACAATGAGCAGTACTTC	CSARTGALPYNEQYF
.	TRBV27	TRBJ2-7	TRBD1	TGTGCCAGCAACTCTCAAGACAGGGACGAGCAGTACTTC	CASNSQDRDEQYF
many	TRBV20-1	TRBJ2-5	TRBD2	TGCAGTGCTAGAGATGGGAGGGCGGGAGAGACCCAGTACTTC	CSARDGRAGETQYF
.	TRBV15	TRBJ2-1	.	TGTGCCACCAGGAAAAACCCAGACCTCAATGAGCAGTTCTTC	CATRKNPDLNEQFF
.	TRBV24-1	TRBJ2-7	.	TGTGCCACCAGTGATTTGCCCTCCGGGCTCTACGAGCAGTACTTC	CATSDLPSGLYEQYF
few	TRBV4-3	TRBJ2-3	TRBD2	TGCGCCAGCAGCCAGAGACTAGCGGTTAGCACAGATACGCAGTATTTT	CASSQRLAVSTDTQYF
.	TRBV20-1	TRBJ2-1	TRBD2	TGCAGTGCTGCAGGACTAGCGGGAGACCCACGGTTCTTC	CSAAGLAGDPRFF
.	TRBV4-3	TRBJ1-5	TRBD1	TGCGCCAGCAGCCAAATGACAGGGGGATCGACTCAGCATTTT	CASSQMTGGSTQHF
.	TRBV24-1	TRBJ2-3	.	TGCGCCACCAGTGATATGTTCACTACAGATACGCAGTATTTT	CATSDMFTTDTQYF
few	TRBV6-2/TRBV6-3	TRBJ2-7	.	TGTGCCAGCAGTAGGGGTCCCACCTACGAGCAGTACTTC	CASSRGPTYEQYF
.	TRBV7-2	TRBJ2-7	TRBD1	TGTGCCAGCAGCTTAGCGGGGGACAGGGGGGGATACGAGCAGTACTTC	CASSLAGDRGGYEQYF
.	TRBV5-1	TRBJ1-2	.	TGCGCCAACAGCTCCGGGGGCGTATCGCGAGGCTACACCTTC	CANSSGGVSRGYTF
.	TRBV4-3	TRBJ2-1	TRBD2	TGCGCCAGCTCATCTAGCGGGAGTATCGTCAATGAGCAGTTCTTC	CASSSSGSIVNEQFF
.	TRBV7-9	TRBJ2-3	.	TGTGCCAGCACTAGCGGCACAGATACGCAGTATTTT	CASTSGTDTQYF
.	TRBV15	TRBJ2-7	.	TGTGCCACCAGCAGATGGTACAATGAGCAGTACTTC	CATSRWYNEQYF
.	TRBV7-2	TRBJ1-5	TRBD1	TGTGCCAGCAGCCAAGGGGGCAGAGGCAATCAGCCCCAGCATTTT	CASSQGGRGNQPQHF
.	TRBV7-9	TRBJ2-7	.	TGTGCCAGCAGCTTATTTGGAGGGAGAGGACTCGAGCAGTACTTC	CASSLFGGRGLEQYF
.	TRBV9	TRBJ2-1	TRBD1	TGTGCCAGCAGCCCGACAGGGTATCCCCACAATGAGCAGTTCTTC	CASSPTGYPHNEQFF
few	TRBV5-4	TRBJ2-7	TRBD2	TGTGCCAGCAGCACTAGACTAGCGGGAGCCCTCGAGCAGTACTTC	CASSTRLAGALEQYF
once	TRBV6-2/TRBV6-3	TRBJ2-5	TRBD1	TGTGCCAGCACGGACAGGGTGCGGGGCACCCAGTACTTC	CASTDRVRGTQYF
.	TRBV10-3	TRBJ2-3	.	TGTGCCATCAGTAAGTCCCCTAGGGGTAATACGCAGTATTTT	CAISKSPRGNTQYF
.	TRBV12-3/TRBV12-4	TRBJ2-1	.	TGTGCCAGCAGTTTAGGGGTACAGGGTGGTGAGCAGTTCTTC	CASSLGVQGGEQFF
.	TRBV9	TRBJ2-1	.	TGTGCCAGCAGCCCCGGGCGGGACCCGACCTACAATGAGCAGTTCTTC	CASSPGRDPTYNEQFF
few	TRBV29-1	TRBJ2-7	TRBD1	TGCAGCGTTGAATCAGGGGGCGGGTACGAGCAGTACTTC	CSVESGGGYEQYF
few	TRBV20-1	TRBJ2-5	.	TGCAGTGCTCGACCGGGACTGGTACAAGAGACCCAGTACTTC	CSARPGLVQETQYF
.	TRBV9	TRBJ2-1	.	TGTGCCAGCACTACAGGAGCTAGTGAGCAGTTCTTC	CASTTGASEQFF
.	TRBV28	TRBJ2-7	TRBD1	TGTGCCAGCAGTGCCGGGACAGGGGATGGCGAGCAGTACTTC	CASSAGTGDGEQYF
.	TRBV29-1	TRBJ2-1	TRBD1	TGCAGCGTTGACCAGGACAGGATGGAAAATGAGCAGTTCTTC	CSVDQDRMENEQFF
few	TRBV4-2	TRBJ2-7	TRBD2	TGTGCCAGCAGCCAAGATGTACCCTCCGCGGGGGGAGGCGAGCAGTACTTC	CASSQDVPSAGGGEQYF
.	TRBV12-3/TRBV12-4	TRBJ1-4	.	TGTGCCAGCAGTTTGCTGTCTAATGAAAAACTGTTTTTT	CASSLLSNEKLFF
.	TRBV14	TRBJ2-5	.	TGTGCCAGCAGCCAAGAATCTGCCGTTAGAGAGACCCAGTACTTC	CASSQESAVRETQYF
.	TRBV20-1	TRBJ1-1	.	TGCAATCCTCACCTGGGCCTATCTGAAGCTTTCTTT	CNPHLGLSEAFF
.	TRBV29-1	TRBJ2-2	.	TGCAGCGTTGTCCTAGCTAATACCGGGGAGCTGTTTTTT	CSVVLANTGELFF